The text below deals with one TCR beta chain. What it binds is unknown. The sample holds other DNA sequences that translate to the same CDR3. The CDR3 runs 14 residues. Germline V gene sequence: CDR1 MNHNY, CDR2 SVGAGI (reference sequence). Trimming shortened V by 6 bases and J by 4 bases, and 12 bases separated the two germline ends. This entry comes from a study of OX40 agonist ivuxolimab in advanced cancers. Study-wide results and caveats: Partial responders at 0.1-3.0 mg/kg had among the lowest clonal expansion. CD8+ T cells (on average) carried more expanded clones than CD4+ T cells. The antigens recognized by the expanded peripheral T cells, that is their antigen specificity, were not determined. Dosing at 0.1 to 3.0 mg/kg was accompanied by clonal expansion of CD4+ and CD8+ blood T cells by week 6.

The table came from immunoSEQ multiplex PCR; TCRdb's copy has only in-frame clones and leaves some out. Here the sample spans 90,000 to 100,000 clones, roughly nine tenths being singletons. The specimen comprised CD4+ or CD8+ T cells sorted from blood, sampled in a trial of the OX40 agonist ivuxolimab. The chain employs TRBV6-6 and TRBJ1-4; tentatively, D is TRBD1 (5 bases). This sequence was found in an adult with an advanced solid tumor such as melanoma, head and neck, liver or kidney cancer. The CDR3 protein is CASRPGTLNEKLFF. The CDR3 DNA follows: TGTGCCAGCAGACCCGGGACTCTTAATGAAAAACTGTTTTTT.